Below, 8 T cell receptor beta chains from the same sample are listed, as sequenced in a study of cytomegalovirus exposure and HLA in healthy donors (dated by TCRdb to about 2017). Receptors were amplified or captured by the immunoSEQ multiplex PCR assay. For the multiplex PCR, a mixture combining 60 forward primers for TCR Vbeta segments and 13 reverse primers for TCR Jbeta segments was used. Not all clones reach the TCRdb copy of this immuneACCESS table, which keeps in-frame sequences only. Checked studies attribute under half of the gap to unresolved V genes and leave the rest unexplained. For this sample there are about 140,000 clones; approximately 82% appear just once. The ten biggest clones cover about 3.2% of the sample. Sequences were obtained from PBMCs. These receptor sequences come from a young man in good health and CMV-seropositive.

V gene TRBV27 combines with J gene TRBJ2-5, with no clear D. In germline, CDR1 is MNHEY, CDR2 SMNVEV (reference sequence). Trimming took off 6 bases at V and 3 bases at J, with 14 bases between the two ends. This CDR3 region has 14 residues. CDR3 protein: CASRGGQEEETQYF. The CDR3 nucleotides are TGTGCCAGCAGAGGTGGTCAGGAAGAAGAGACCCAGTACTTC.

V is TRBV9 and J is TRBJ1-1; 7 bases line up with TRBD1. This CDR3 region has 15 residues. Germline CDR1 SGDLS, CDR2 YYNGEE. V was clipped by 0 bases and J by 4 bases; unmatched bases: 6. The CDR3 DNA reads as TGTGCCAGCAGCGTAGATAGGGGGCTTGGCACTGAAGCTTTCTTT. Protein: CASSVDRGLGTEAFF.

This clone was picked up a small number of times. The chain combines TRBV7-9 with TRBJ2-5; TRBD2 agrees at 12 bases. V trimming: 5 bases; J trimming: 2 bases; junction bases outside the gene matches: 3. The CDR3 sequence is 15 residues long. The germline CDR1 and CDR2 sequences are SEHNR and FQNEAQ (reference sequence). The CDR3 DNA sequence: TGTGCCAGCAGCAGGACTAGCGGGGTTCAAGAGACCCAGTACTTC. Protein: CASSRTSGVQETQYF.

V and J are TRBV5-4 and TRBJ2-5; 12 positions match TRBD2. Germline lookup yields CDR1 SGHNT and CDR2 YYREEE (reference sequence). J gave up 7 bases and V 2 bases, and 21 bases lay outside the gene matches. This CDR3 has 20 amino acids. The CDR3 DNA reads TGTGCCAGCAGCTTAAAGTCGCCTAGCGGGAGGGCCCCGATGGGAACGACCCAGTACTTC. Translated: CASSLKSPSGRAPMGTTQYF.

In DNA, the CDR3 is TGCGCCAGCAGCTACACAGGGTATAGCACTGAAGCTTTCTTT. It encodes CASSYTGYSTEAFF. The genes are TRBV5-1 and TRBJ1-1, with D perhaps matching TRBD1 (6 bases). V was trimmed by 3 bases and J by 4 bases, leaving 13 bases between them. The CDR3 loop spans 14 amino acids. Germline V gives CDR1 SGHRS, CDR2 YFSETQ.

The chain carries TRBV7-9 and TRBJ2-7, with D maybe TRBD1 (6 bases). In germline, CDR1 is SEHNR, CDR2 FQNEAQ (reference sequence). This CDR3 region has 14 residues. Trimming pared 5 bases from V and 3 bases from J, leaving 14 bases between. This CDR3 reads CASSPLTGHYEQYF. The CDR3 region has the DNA TGTGCCAGCAGCCCACTCACAGGGCACTACGAGCAGTACTTC. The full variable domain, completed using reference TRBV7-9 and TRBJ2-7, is DTGVSQNPRHKITKRGQNVTFRCDPISEHNRLYWYRQTLGQGPEFLTYFQNEAQLEKSRLLSDRFSAERPKGSFSTLEIQRTEQGDSAMYLCASSPLTGHYEQYFGPGTRLTVT.

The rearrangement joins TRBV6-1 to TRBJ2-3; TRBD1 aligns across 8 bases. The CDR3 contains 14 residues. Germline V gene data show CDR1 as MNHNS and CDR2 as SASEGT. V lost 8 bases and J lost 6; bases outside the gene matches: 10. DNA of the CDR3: TGTGCCAGCGGGGCAGGGGGCGTTTATGATACGCAGTATTTT. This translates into CASGAGGVYDTQYF.

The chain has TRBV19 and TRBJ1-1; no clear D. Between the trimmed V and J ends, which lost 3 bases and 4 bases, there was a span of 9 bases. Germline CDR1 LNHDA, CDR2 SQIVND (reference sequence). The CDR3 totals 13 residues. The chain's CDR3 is CASSIYEGTEAFF. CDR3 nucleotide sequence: TGTGCCAGTAGTATTTATGAGGGCACTGAAGCTTTCTTT. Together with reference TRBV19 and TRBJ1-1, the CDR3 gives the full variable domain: DGGITQSPKYLFRKEGQNVTLSCEQNLNHDAMYWYRQDPGQGLRLIYYSQIVNDFQKGDIAEGYSVSREKKESFPLTVTSAQKNPTAFYLCASSIYEGTEAFFGQGTRLTVV.